This TCR beta chain was sequenced during a study of blood T cell repertoires in COVID-19. Study-level information: Samples came from the United States, Italy and Spain, spanning acute and convalescent COVID-19. Sources were T cells, B-cell-depleted T cells, or PBMCs; the material itself was cDNA or gDNA.

Study processing details: The assay estimated nucleated cells by amplifying reference gene primers. The protocol was immunoSEQ multiplex PCR, while the TCRdb copy is restricted to in-frame clones and leaves out a portion. V, J and clone size reflect that table, while D and trimming were determined from the DNA. The repertoire includes about 69,000 clones, 60% to 80% of them detected once, and more than 15% sits in the top ten. The CDR3 has 14 amino acids. Per germline, CDR1 MNHEY and CDR2 SVGAGI. Losses at the gene ends were 7 bases for V and 4 bases for J; bases not matched to a gene: 3. There are a few counts of this clone.

This clonotype was obtained from a man in his 60s with acute or convalescent COVID-19. This chain connects TRBV6-5 to TRBJ2-1; 11 nucleotides line up with TRBD1. Sequencing used peripheral blood. CDR3: CASTRDRGYNEQFF. As DNA, the CDR3 is TGTGCCAGCACCCGGGACAGGGGGTACAATGAGCAGTTCTTC.